The 24 T cell receptor beta chains listed next were all sequenced from one sample in a study of blood T cell repertoires in COVID-19. The table came from immunoSEQ multiplex PCR; TCRdb's copy has only in-frame clones and leaves some out. The sample records under 300,000 clones, around 83% being singletons. The source material was PBMCs or T cells enriched from blood (not recorded which). These receptors were collected from a woman between 45 and 60 years old who had been exposed to COVID-19.

The chain couples TRBV19 to TRBJ1-2; D perhaps matches TRBD1 (5 bases). CDR3 size: 14 residues. V shed 5 bases and J shed 6 bases, with 16 bases lying between them. The germline gives CDR1 LNHDA, CDR2 SQIVND (reference sequence). CDR3 amino acids: CASSFRQTWDGYTF. As DNA, the CDR3 is TGTGCCAGTAGTTTTCGACAGACCTGGGATGGCTACACCTTC.

The V gene is TRBV16, the J gene TRBJ1-5; no firm D call. The V gene lost 1 base and the J gene lost 3 bases, with 7 bases spanning the gap. CDR1 is KGHSY, CDR2 FQNENV, per germline. This CDR3 region has 14 residues. CDR3 region: CASSQFSSNQPQHF. The CDR3 region has the DNA TGTGCCAGCAGCCAATTCTCCTCCAATCAGCCCCAGCATTTT.

This clone has just a few counts. This chain connects TRBV19 to TRBJ1-1; 8 nucleotides match TRBD1. Germline CDR1 reads LNHDA; CDR2 reads SQIVND (reference sequence). The V and J ends lost 4 bases and 0 bases, in that order; junction bases with no gene match: 19. The CDR3 covers 20 residues. In DNA, the CDR3 is TGTGCCAGTAGTAAGGGTAGAGCGGGACAGGCTAATTATATGAACACTGAAGCTTTCTTT. Its protein product is CASSKGRAGQANYMNTEAFF.

The chain joins TRBV3-1 (or the pseudogene TRBV3-2) to TRBJ2-3; 12 bases match TRBD1. The V gene end was trimmed by 4 bases and the J gene end by 4 bases; junction bases not matched to a gene: 3. The CDR3 has 15 amino acids. Germline V CDR1 and CDR2: LGHDT, YNNKEL (reference sequence). CDR3 residues: CASSPGQGASDTQYF. The CDR3 coding sequence is TGTGCCAGCAGCCCGGGACAGGGGGCGTCAGATACGCAGTATTTT.

The rearrangement joins TRBV20-1 to TRBJ2-7; weak D call: TRBD1 (6 bases). Trimming took 3 bases from V and 3 from J, leaving 18 bases between them. There are 15 residues in the CDR3. CDR1 DFQATT and CDR2 SNEGSKA come from the germline V gene (reference sequence). CDR3 loop: CSASLAGADRYEQYF. The DNA for the CDR3 is TGCAGTGCTAGTTTGGCAGGGGCCGACCGCTACGAGCAGTACTTC.

This rearrangement joins TRBV9 to TRBJ1-3, with 7 bases aligning to TRBD1. The CDR3 has 18 amino acids. Germline lookup yields CDR1 SGDLS and CDR2 YYNGEE. Trimming at V came to 3 bases and at J to 0 bases, leaving 12 bases not matched to a gene. CDR3 amino acids: CASSDKGTDAFSGNTIYF. CDR3 coding DNA: TGTGCCAGCAGCGACAAGGGGACAGATGCCTTCTCTGGAAACACCATATATTTT. Based on the CDR3 plus reference TRBV9 and TRBJ1-3, the full variable domain is DSGVTQTPKHLITATGQRVTLRCSPRSGDLSVYWYQQSLDQGLQFLIQYYNGEERAKGNILERFSAQQFPDLHSELNLSSLELGDSALYFCASSDKGTDAFSGNTIYFGEGSWLTVV.

The chain carries TRBV5-4 and TRBJ2-7; 7 bases line up with TRBD1. The junction had 5 bases not matched to a gene; V was cut back by 4 bases and J by 4 bases. Germline assignment: CDR1 SGHNT and CDR2 YYREEE (reference sequence). CDR3 length: 13 residues. CDR3 sequence reads: CASSMGQQYEQYF. The CDR3 region has the DNA TGTGCCAGCAGCATGGGACAGCAGTACGAGCAGTACTTC.

The chain's CDR3 is CASSPFYEQYF. DNA for the CDR3: TGTGCCAGCAGCCCATTTTACGAGCAGTACTTC. This chain links TRBV11-2 with TRBJ2-7; D remains unclear. CDR1 SGHAT and CDR2 FQNNGV come from the germline V gene. The CDR3 is 11 amino acids. V lost 5 bases and J 4 bases, leaving 6 bases between the germline ends. Complete variable domain (other parts from reference TRBV11-2 and TRBJ2-7): EAGVAQSPRYKIIEKRQSVAFWCNPISGHATLYWYQQILGQGPKLLIQFQNNGVVDDSQLPKDRFSAERLKGVDSTLKIQPAKLEDSAVYLCASSPFYEQYFGPGTRLTVT.

The V and J genes are TRBV28 and TRBJ2-7; tentative D call: TRBD1 (6 bases). Germline loops: CDR1 MDHEN, CDR2 SYDVKM. V was pared by 6 bases and J by 0 bases, with 15 bases between. The CDR3 covers 15 residues. As DNA, the CDR3 is TGTGCCAGCAGCCCGGGACATTTGAGCTCCTACGAGCAGTACTTC. This sequence encodes CASSPGHLSSYEQYF.

The chain combines TRBV6-2 or TRBV6-3 with TRBJ2-7; D possibly corresponds to TRBD2 (7 bases). The germline CDR1 and CDR2 sequences are MNHEY and SVGEGT. CDR3 length: 13 amino acids. Trimming pared 4 bases from V and 3 bases from J, leaving 10 bases between. The DNA for the CDR3 is TGTGCCAGCAGTTCGGGGGGCCTCTACGAGCAGTACTTC. It is translated as CASSSGGLYEQYF.

The chain couples TRBV2 to TRBJ2-3, with 11 bases matching TRBD1. Germline values: CDR1 SNHLY, CDR2 FYNNEI. The CDR3 runs to 15 residues. V shed 3 bases and J 7 bases; nucleotides not matched to a gene: 6. The CDR3 DNA follows: TGTGCCAGCAGTGAGGGGACAGGGGGTCCGTATACGCAGTATTTT. Protein: CASSEGTGGPYTQYF.

This chain uses TRBV19 with TRBJ1-1, with 9 bases fitting TRBD1. With V trimmed by 6 bases and J by 4 bases, 6 bases remained unmatched. The CDR3 sequence is 14 residues long. Germline V gives CDR1 LNHDA, CDR2 SQIVND (reference sequence). This CDR3 reads CASRLTGGLTEAFF. The DNA for the CDR3 is TGTGCCAGTAGGTTGACAGGGGGTCTCACTGAAGCTTTCTTT.

This rearrangement joins TRBV7-9 to TRBJ1-3, with D possibly TRBD1 on 5 matching bases. The V gene lost 2 bases and the J gene lost 2 bases, with 7 bases spanning the gap. Germline values: CDR1 SEHNR, CDR2 FQNEAQ (reference sequence). The length of the CDR3 is 14 residues. The CDR3 sequence: CASSLSQAGNTIYF. The DNA for the CDR3 is TGTGCCAGCAGCTTATCACAGGCTGGAAACACCATATATTTT.

Turning to this clone: The same CDR3 is also encoded by other DNA sequences in this sample. This chain connects TRBV6-5 to TRBJ2-7, with D perhaps TRBD1 (7 bases). Germline V gene data show CDR1 as MNHEY and CDR2 as SVGAGI. The CDR3 spans 14 residues. Between the trimmed V and J ends, which lost 2 bases and 3 bases, there was a span of 11 bases. The CDR3 loop is CASSYGQGGYEQYF. In nucleotides, the CDR3 is TGTGCCAGCAGTTACGGGCAGGGGGGCTACGAGCAGTACTTC.

V and J are TRBV28 and TRBJ1-2; TRBD1 matches at 11 bases. The CDR3 is made up of 15 amino acids. Germline V CDR1 and CDR2: MDHEN, SYDVKM. Trimming removed 6 bases from V and 4 bases from J; junction bases left unmatched: 7. The CDR3: CASRTGTGGIYGYTF. The CDR3 nucleotides are TGTGCCAGCAGGACCGGGACAGGGGGGATCTATGGCTACACCTTC.

The CDR3, as DNA: TGTGCCAGCAGCCTGGGGGGAGTCAATCAGCCCCAGCATTTT. Protein product: CASSLGGVNQPQHF. V usage is TRBV5-4 and J usage is TRBJ1-5; TRBD1 might be the D (5 bases). This CDR3 is built from 14 residues. V dropped 4 bases and J dropped 3 bases, with 11 bases sitting between them. Germline V CDR1 and CDR2: SGHNT, YYREEE (reference sequence). Full variable domain (rest looked up from reference TRBV5-4 and TRBJ1-5): ETGVTQSPTHLIKTRGQQVTLRCSSQSGHNTVSWYQQALGQGPQFIFQYYREEENGRGNFPPRFSGLQFPNYSSELNVNALELDDSALYLCASSLGGVNQPQHFGDGTRLSIL.

The chain carries TRBV7-3 and TRBJ1-2; D is uncertain. The germline V gene has CDR1 SGHTA and CDR2 FQGTGA. Trimming took off 2 bases at V and 8 bases at J, with 12 bases between the two ends. The CDR3 loop spans 13 amino acids. This CDR3 reads CASSLQDFRGYTF. DNA of the CDR3: TGTGCCAGCAGCTTACAGGATTTTCGCGGCTACACCTTC.

This chain joins TRBV5-1 and TRBJ2-5; a possible D gene is TRBD1 (5 bases). The CDR3 length is 13 residues. V was pared by 1 base and J by 6 bases, with 10 bases between. From germline, CDR1 is SGHRS and CDR2 YFSETQ. This CDR3 reads CASSLQGTKTQYF. The CDR3 bases are TGCGCCAGCAGCTTGCAGGGTACGAAGACCCAGTACTTC.

The gene calls are TRBV27 and TRBJ2-1; 7 nucleotides match TRBD2. V lost 3 bases, J lost 0 bases, and 5 bases stayed unmatched. The CDR3 loop spans 16 amino acids. Germline CDR1 MNHEY, CDR2 SMNVEV (reference sequence). In DNA form, the CDR3 reads TGTGCCAGCAGTTTTTGGGGGGGGGACTCCTACAATGAGCAGTTCTTC. Translation gives CASSFWGGDSYNEQFF.

This clone appeared a few times. The chain joins TRBV28 to TRBJ2-3; maybe TRBD1 (5 bases). This CDR3 is built from 15 residues. V was shortened by 5 bases and J by 3 bases, with 15 bases between the two germline ends. Germline CDR1 MDHEN, CDR2 SYDVKM. The CDR3 DNA sequence: TGTGCCAGCAGTCCCCATTCGGACAATACAGATACGCAGTATTTT. As protein: CASSPHSDNTDTQYF.

This chain joins TRBV14 and TRBJ2-2, with 10 bases that match TRBD1. The CDR3 length is 16 residues. The J segment lost 4 bases and the V segment lost 0 bases, leaving 2 bases of the junction unmatched. Per the germline V gene, CDR1 is SGHDN and CDR2 is FVKESK. The CDR3 DNA follows: TGTGCCAGCAGCCAAGAGACAGGGGGCATCACCGGGGAGCTGTTTTTT. Protein sequence: CASSQETGGITGELFF. The variable domain in full, with the rest retrieved from reference TRBV14 and TRBJ2-2, is EAGVTQFPSHSVIEKGQTVTLRCDPISGHDNLYWYRRVMGKEIKFLLHFVKESKQDESGMPNNRFLAERTGGTYSTLKVQPAELEDSGVYFCASSQETGGITGELFFGEGSRLTVL.

This chain uses TRBV14 with TRBJ2-7; 8 positions agree with TRBD2. The CDR3 has 15 residues. J was trimmed by 4 bases and V by 4 bases; bases with no gene match: 9. Germline-derived CDR1 and CDR2 are SGHDN and FVKESK. For the CDR3, the DNA is TGTGCCAGCAGCCTCTCTCGGGAGGGGACTTACGAGCAGTACTTC. Its protein is CASSLSREGTYEQYF. The variable domain in full, completed from reference TRBV14 and TRBJ2-7, reads EAGVTQFPSHSVIEKGQTVTLRCDPISGHDNLYWYRRVMGKEIKFLLHFVKESKQDESGMPNNRFLAERTGGTYSTLKVQPAELEDSGVYFCASSLSREGTYEQYFGPGTRLTVT.

In this sample, this clone turned up a few times. V usage is TRBV19 and J usage is TRBJ2-2; possible D gene TRBD2, 5 bases. The V end was cut by 3 bases, the J end by 4 bases, with 15 bases between. The CDR3 length is 16 residues. Germline V gives CDR1 LNHDA, CDR2 SQIVND (reference sequence). CDR3 amino acids: CASSIMGMAGTGELFF. The CDR3, as DNA: TGTGCCAGTAGTATTATGGGAATGGCGGGCACCGGGGAGCTGTTTTTT.

The chain recombines TRBV19 with TRBJ1-5; D remains ambiguous. The V and J ends lost 0 bases and 7 bases respectively, with 7 bases between them. The germline gives CDR1 LNHDA, CDR2 SQIVND (reference sequence). This CDR3 has 13 amino acids. In DNA, the CDR3 is TGTGCCAGTAGTATAGATGTAGCGCAGCCCCAGCATTTT. Its translation: CASSIDVAQPQHF.